This is a list of T cell receptor beta chains from one sample in a study of PD-1 blockade in classical Hodgkin lymphoma. The repertoire was sequenced with immunoSEQ multiplex PCR; TCRdb's copy has only in-frame clones and lacks some. This table holds some 4,200 clones, roughly 87% found once. The sequencing here drew on CD4+ T cells from blood, taken at baseline. The receptor set was obtained from a human donor with classical Hodgkin lymphoma. Both conserved end residues are trimmed from each CDR3.

V: TRBV5-1; J: TRBJ1-4; CDR3: ASSLGGTADPKLF
V: TRBV6-6; J: TRBJ2-3; CDR3: ASTSRSGTDTQY
V: TRBV29-1; J: TRBJ1-3; CDR3: SVVFSGNTIY
V: TRBV9; J: TRBJ1-2; CDR3: ASSLLYGYT
V: TRBV29-1; J: TRBJ1-4; CDR3: SVRGVSFATNEKLF
V: TRBV5-1; J: TRBJ1-4; CDR3: ASSLYRRAGEKLF
V: TRBV28; J: TRBJ2-7; CDR3: ASSHSLQGRYEQY
V: TRBV5-1; J: TRBJ2-3; CDR3: ASSTGLAGSTDTQY
V: TRBV7-2; J: TRBJ2-7; CDR3: ASSSRTGSYEQY
V: TRBV18; J: TRBJ1-2; CDR3: ASSPGKNYGYT
V: TRBV5-1; J: TRBJ1-3; CDR3: ASSPDSRGNTIY
V: TRBV12-5; J: TRBJ1-5; CDR3: ASGPTGISNQPQH
V: TRBV5-1; J: TRBJ2-3; CDR3: ASSLSSSTDTQY
V: TRBV5-1; J: TRBJ2-3; CDR3: ASSLDSALDTQY
V: TRBV10-3; J: TRBJ1-2; CDR3: AISADPLPVYGYT
V: TRBV30; J: TRBJ2-3; CDR3: AWSDGGGTDTQY
V: TRBV5-1; J: TRBJ2-1; CDR3: ASSLDGGTYNEQF
V: TRBV5-5; J: TRBJ2-7; CDR3: ASSSLQAYEQY